These 29 T cell receptor beta chains came from one sample sequenced in a study of technical replicates of blood from a few donors. Method: immunoSEQ multiplex PCR; TCRdb's copy keeps in-frame clones and lacks some. The table has 60,000 to 80,000 clones, 85% to 90% seen once. Sample: PBMCs. The receptors stem from a human donor in good health. Some clones in this sample may be carry-over from other donors' samples.

The rearrangement links TRBV30 to TRBJ1-2, with a weak D call TRBD1 (6 bases). In germline, CDR1 is GTSNPN, CDR2 SVGIG (reference sequence). This CDR3 spans 11 amino acids. V was clipped by 5 bases and J by 8 bases, with 12 bases between them. CDR3 loop: CAWRRGDGYTF. The CDR3 DNA sequence: TGTGCCTGGCGCAGGGGTGACGGCTACACCTTC.

The rearrangement links TRBV19 to TRBJ1-4, with 8 bases fitting TRBD1. V gave up 8 bases and J gave up 5 bases; unmatched junction bases: 1. CDR1 and CDR2 (germline): LNHDA, SQIVND (reference sequence). The CDR3 consists of 12 residues. CDR3 region: CASRQGNEKLFF. CDR3 sequence (DNA): TGTGCCAGTCGACAGGGGAATGAAAAACTGTTTTTT.

In its sample, this clone was seen a few times. The chain has TRBV5-1 and TRBJ2-7; 8 nucleotides line up with TRBD1. The CDR3 runs 15 residues. After removal of 4 bases from V and 0 bases from J, the junction contained 6 bases not matched to a gene. The germline CDR1 and CDR2 sequences are SGHRS and YFSETQ. DNA for the CDR3: TGCGCCAGCAGCCACCGGGACAGGCTCTCCTACGAGCAGTACTTC. Its translation is CASSHRDRLSYEQYF.

In DNA form, the CDR3 reads TGTGCCAGTAGGGGACAGGGCAATCAGCCCCAGCATTTT. The encoded protein is CASRGQGNQPQHF. V usage is TRBV19 and J usage is TRBJ1-5; 8 nucleotides match TRBD1. Looked up from germline, CDR1 is LNHDA and CDR2 is SQIVND (reference sequence). Trimming took 6 bases from V and 2 from J; bases not matched to a gene: 0. The CDR3 runs 13 residues.

This clone was detected only a few times. The rearrangement uses TRBV29-1 and TRBJ2-2; 8 bases fit TRBD2. With V trimmed by 5 bases and J by 5 bases, 10 bases remained unmatched. Germline V lookup: CDR1 SQVTM, CDR2 ANQGSEA. There are 15 residues in the CDR3. The CDR3 DNA reads TGCAGCGTTAAACCTGGGCGGGGGGATACCGGGGAGCTGTTTTTT. Its protein is CSVKPGRGDTGELFF.

Here the CDR3 DNA reads TGTGCCATCAAACAGGGGGCGCAGGGCTACACCTTC. The encoded protein is CAIKQGAQGYTF. This chain joins TRBV10-3 and TRBJ1-2, with 9 bases lining up with TRBD1. The germline V gene has CDR1 ENHRY and CDR2 SYGVKD. CDR3 length equals 12 residues. V lost 7 bases, J lost 8 bases, and 5 bases stayed unmatched.

The J gene is TRBJ2-7, the V gene TRBV11-2; 9 nucleotides align to TRBD1. This CDR3 is built from 16 residues. J lost 2 bases, V lost 2 bases, and 7 bases had no gene match. Germline V gene data show CDR1 as SGHAT and CDR2 as FQNNGV. The CDR3 nucleotides read TGTGCCAGCAGCTTAAAGGGGGGACAGGGTACCTACGAGCAGTACTTC. Its protein is CASSLKGGQGTYEQYF.

The CDR3 spells CASSLEGNSNQPQHF. The DNA for the CDR3 is TGTGCCAGCAGCTTAGAGGGGAATAGCAATCAGCCCCAGCATTTT. The rearrangement uses TRBV7-2 and TRBJ1-5; D possibly corresponds to TRBD1 (5 bases). V gave up 1 base and J gave up 0 bases, with 7 bases separating them. Germline-derived CDR1 and CDR2 are SGHTA and FQGNSA. The CDR3 length is 15 residues.

V and J are TRBV2 and TRBJ1-5; D is unresolved. The V and J ends lost 5 bases and 4 bases respectively, with 9 bases between them. CDR1 SNHLY and CDR2 FYNNEI come from the germline V gene. The CDR3 sequence is 13 residues long. The CDR3 coding sequence is TGTGCCAGCAGTTCCACGGAGAATCAGCCCCAGCATTTT. Encoded protein: CASSSTENQPQHF.

The chain links TRBV7-3 to TRBJ2-2; 11 bases are a match to TRBD2. From germline, CDR1 is SGHTA and CDR2 FQGTGA. This CDR3 has 18 residues. V lost 1 base and J lost 4; bases outside the gene matches: 8. CDR3 region: CASSLKASGGSSTGELFF. Here the CDR3 DNA reads TGTGCCAGCAGCTTAAAGGCTAGCGGGGGGTCATCCACCGGGGAGCTGTTTTTT.

The V call is TRBV5-1, the J call TRBJ2-5; 13 bases are a match to TRBD2. The V gene's germline CDR1 is SGHRS and CDR2 YFSETQ. This CDR3 comprises 14 residues. CDR3 in amino acids: CGSSSGTSGAGWYF. The CDR3 DNA reads TGCGGGAGCAGCTCCGGGACTAGCGGGGCCGGGTGGTACTTC. Combining the CDR3 with reference TRBV5-1 and TRBJ2-5 gives the whole variable domain KAGVTQTPRYLIKTRGQQVTLSCSPISGHRSVSWYQQTPGQGLQFLFEYFSETQRNKGNFPGRFSGRQFSNSRSEMNVSTLELGDSALYLCGSSSGTSGAGWYFGPGTRLLVL.

The genes are TRBV6-5 and TRBJ2-1; 8 bases are a match to TRBD1. The length of the CDR3 is 13 residues. Germline V gives CDR1 MNHEY, CDR2 SVGAGI. With 7 bases clipped from V and 8 bases from J, the junction kept 7 bases outside the gene matches. The CDR3 nucleotides are TGTGCCAGCACCTCGACAGGGGACGATGAGCAGTTCTTC. Protein product: CASTSTGDDEQFF.

This rearrangement joins TRBV9 to TRBJ2-2; weak D call: TRBD2 (5 bases). V was pared by 4 bases and J by 8 bases, with 15 bases between. Germline V CDR1 and CDR2: SGDLS, YYNGEE. CDR3 length: 14 residues. The CDR3 DNA reads as TGTGCCAGCAGCCAGACCACCCGGGAAGGGGAGCTGTTTTTT. Encoded protein: CASSQTTREGELFF.

The chain links TRBV18 to TRBJ1-5; 7 nucleotides line up with TRBD1. V dropped 5 bases and J dropped 6; count of bases not matched to a gene: 7. Germline assignment: CDR1 KGHSH and CDR2 LQKENI. The CDR3 has 14 amino acids. DNA for the CDR3: TGTGCCAGCTCAGAGACAGGGTTGGTTCAGCCCCAGCATTTT. This translates into CASSETGLVQPQHF.

The rearrangement links TRBV5-6 to TRBJ2-7; possibly TRBD2 for D (5 bases). The germline CDR1 and CDR2 sequences are SGHDT and YYEEEE. Trimming pared 4 bases from V and 3 bases from J, leaving 14 bases between. This CDR3 region has 14 residues. CDR3 bases: TGTGCCAGCAGCAGGAGGCAGTTATTCTACGAGCAGTACTTC. Residues: CASSRRQLFYEQYF.

The CDR3 nucleotides read TGTGCCAGCAGCCGAGGGACTTCCTATGGCTACACCTTC. Translation gives CASSRGTSYGYTF. J is TRBJ1-2 and V is TRBV6-6; D might be TRBD1 (5 bases). Germline assignment: CDR1 MNHNY and CDR2 SVGAGI (reference sequence). V was shortened by 6 bases and J by 4 bases, with 12 bases between the two germline ends. CDR3 size: 13 residues.

The chain links TRBV15 to TRBJ2-7; D might be TRBD1 (6 bases). Germline V CDR1 and CDR2: LNHNV, YYDKDF (reference sequence). This CDR3 is built from 14 residues. V shed 5 bases and J shed 13 bases, with 24 bases lying between them. This chain's CDR3 is CATSETLDKIGTYF. CDR3 sequence (DNA): TGTGCCACCAGCGAAACCCTCGACAAGATTGGGACATACTTC.

J is TRBJ2-1 and V is TRBV5-8, with 11 nucleotides matching TRBD2. Germline values: CDR1 SGHTS, CDR2 YDEGEE. There are 15 residues in the CDR3. The trim removed 7 bases at V and 4 bases at J, leaving 7 bases unmatched. The CDR3 DNA reads TGTGCCAGCCGACACGGGACTAGCGGTTACAATGAGCAGTTCTTC. It translates to CASRHGTSGYNEQFF. Full variable domain (missing parts from reference TRBV5-8 and TRBJ2-1): EAGVTQSPTHLIKTRGQQATLRCSPISGHTSVYWYQQALGLGLQFLLWYDEGEERNRGNFPPRFSGRQFPNYSSELNVNALELEDSALYLCASRHGTSGYNEQFFGPGTRLTVL.

The rearrangement links TRBV5-1 to TRBJ2-2, with 8 bases aligning to TRBD2. The germline gives CDR1 SGHRS, CDR2 YFSETQ. Losses at the gene ends were 3 bases for V and 6 bases for J; bases not matched to a gene: 10. CDR3 length: 16 residues. The CDR3 spells CASSSSSGGAPGELFF. In nucleotides, the CDR3 is TGCGCCAGCAGCTCAAGCAGCGGGGGAGCCCCCGGGGAGCTGTTTTTT. Full variable domain (remainder filled in from reference TRBV5-1 and TRBJ2-2): KAGVTQTPRYLIKTRGQQVTLSCSPISGHRSVSWYQQTPGQGLQFLFEYFSETQRNKGNFPGRFSGRQFSNSRSEMNVSTLELGDSALYLCASSSSSGGAPGELFFGEGSRLTVL.

The gene calls are TRBV5-8 and TRBJ1-4; 11 bases line up with TRBD1. The J segment lost 13 bases and the V segment lost 1 base, leaving 9 bases of the junction unmatched. Germline V gene sequence: CDR1 SGHTS, CDR2 YDEGEE. The CDR3 has 15 residues. This CDR3 reads CASSLTGQGDLRLFF. Here the CDR3 DNA reads TGTGCCAGCAGCTTGACGGGACAGGGGGACTTGAGACTGTTTTTT.

The rearrangement links TRBV18 to TRBJ1-5; the D is unclear. Germline loops: CDR1 KGHSH, CDR2 LQKENI. V was clipped by 2 bases and J by 2 bases, with 10 bases between them. CDR3 length: 15 residues. The CDR3, as DNA: TGTGCCAGCTCACCAGGGGAGTGGGGCAATCAGCCCCAGCATTTT. This gives the protein CASSPGEWGNQPQHF.

CDR3 bases: TGTGCCAGCAGCTGGGGGGGCAGGGGTCAGAGAGAATACAATGAGCAGTTCTTC. This sequence encodes CASSWGGRGQREYNEQFF. V is TRBV27 and J is TRBJ2-1, with a weak D call TRBD2 (7 bases). This CDR3 has 18 amino acids. V gave up 6 bases and J gave up 4 bases, with 25 bases separating them. Germline CDR1 is MNHEY and CDR2 is SMNVEV (reference sequence).

This chain uses TRBV7-8 with TRBJ2-7; perhaps TRBD1 as D (6 bases). Germline loops: CDR1 SGHVS, CDR2 FQNEAQ. V was clipped by 6 bases and J by 7 bases, with 13 bases between them. The CDR3 is 12 residues long. CDR3 sequence: CASRNRAGEQYF. The CDR3 DNA reads TGTGCCAGCAGAAACAGGGCGGGTGAGCAGTACTTC.

By share of the sample, this clone is medium-sized. CDR3 sequence: CASSGGQGGGSEQFF. CDR3 nucleotides: TGTGCCAGCAGTGGAGGACAGGGAGGGGGCAGTGAGCAGTTCTTC. This chain links TRBV6-4 with TRBJ2-1; D is perhaps TRBD1 (8 bases). The CDR3 consists of 15 residues. Between the trimmed V and J ends, which lost 4 bases and 9 bases, there was a span of 19 bases. Germline lookup yields CDR1 MRHNA and CDR2 SNTAGT.

The chain joins TRBV4-1 to TRBJ1-5; a weak D match, TRBD1 (5 bases). Germline CDR1 and CDR2: MGHRA and YSYEKL. There are 13 residues in the CDR3. V shed 0 bases and J shed 14 bases, with 14 bases lying between them. In DNA, the CDR3 is TGCGCCAGCAGCCAAGATGACAGCTCAGCCGAGCATTTT. As protein: CASSQDDSSAEHF.

V gene TRBV7-2 combines with J gene TRBJ1-2; D remains ambiguous. CDR3 length: 13 amino acids. Trimming removed 5 bases at V and 4 bases at J, with 11 bases between. Germline CDR1 and CDR2: SGHTA and FQGNSA. The CDR3: CASSPQASYGYTF. CDR3 sequence (DNA): TGTGCCAGCAGCCCCCAGGCCAGCTATGGCTACACCTTC.

This sequence joins TRBV7-9 and TRBJ1-2; 11 bases are shared with TRBD1. The V gene end was trimmed by 5 bases and the J gene end by 6 bases; junction bases not matched to a gene: 8. The germline V gene has CDR1 SEHNR and CDR2 FQNEAQ (reference sequence). The CDR3 is 15 residues long. CDR3 sequence: CASSPWTGGSNGYTF. In DNA, the CDR3 is TGTGCCAGCAGCCCCTGGACAGGGGGCAGTAATGGCTACACCTTC.

A single count supports this clone. V gene TRBV18 combines with J gene TRBJ2-5, with 10 bases aligning to TRBD2. The CDR3 length is 14 residues. Germline trimming cut 3 bases from V and 10 bases from J; bases unmatched to any gene: 8. Germline lookup yields CDR1 KGHSH and CDR2 LQKENI. The CDR3 DNA reads as TGTGCCAGCTCACCGGAGGCTAGCGGGAGAGTCCAGTACTTC. Its translation: CASSPEASGRVQYF.

In nucleotides, the CDR3 is TGTGCCAGCAGCCAAGGGCCCCCCGGACAGGGGAACACCGGGGAGCTGTTTTTT. Translated, it gives CASSQGPPGQGNTGELFF. The gene calls are TRBV14 and TRBJ2-2; TRBD1 matches 8 bases. With 1 base clipped from V and 1 base from J, the junction kept 8 bases outside the gene matches. This CDR3 is built from 18 residues. Germline V gene lookup returns CDR1 SGHDN and CDR2 FVKESK.